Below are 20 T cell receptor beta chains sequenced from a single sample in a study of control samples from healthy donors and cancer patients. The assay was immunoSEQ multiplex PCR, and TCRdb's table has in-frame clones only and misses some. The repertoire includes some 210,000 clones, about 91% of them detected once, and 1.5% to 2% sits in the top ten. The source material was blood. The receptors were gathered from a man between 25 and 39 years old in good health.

The CDR3 region has the DNA TGTGCCAGCACCCTTCTCCGGGGCGGGGAGCTGTTTTTT. It is translated as CASTLLRGGELFF. J is TRBJ2-2 and V is TRBV7-9, with D perhaps matching TRBD2 (5 bases). Germline assignment: CDR1 SEHNR and CDR2 FQNEAQ (reference sequence). The CDR3 covers 13 residues. V lost 7 bases and J lost 7, with 13 bases in between.

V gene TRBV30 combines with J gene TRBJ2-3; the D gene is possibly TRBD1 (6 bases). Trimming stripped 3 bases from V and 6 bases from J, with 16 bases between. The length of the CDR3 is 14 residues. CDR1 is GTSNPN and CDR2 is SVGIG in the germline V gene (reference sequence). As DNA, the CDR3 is TGTGCCTGGAGCCTGGGGGCCGGGGAGGATACGCAGTATTTT. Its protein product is CAWSLGAGEDTQYF. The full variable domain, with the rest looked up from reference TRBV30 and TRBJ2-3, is SQTIHQWPATLVQPVGSPLSLECTVEGTSNPNLYWYRQAAGRGLQLLFYSVGIGQISSEVPQNLSASRPQDRQFILSSKKLLLSDSGFYLCAWSLGAGEDTQYFGPGTRLTVL.

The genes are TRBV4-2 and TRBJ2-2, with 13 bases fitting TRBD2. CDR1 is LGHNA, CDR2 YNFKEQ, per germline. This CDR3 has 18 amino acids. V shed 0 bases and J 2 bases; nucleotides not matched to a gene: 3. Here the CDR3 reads CASSQETSGGANTGELFF. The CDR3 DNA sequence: TGTGCCAGCAGCCAAGAAACTAGCGGGGGGGCCAACACCGGGGAGCTGTTTTTT.

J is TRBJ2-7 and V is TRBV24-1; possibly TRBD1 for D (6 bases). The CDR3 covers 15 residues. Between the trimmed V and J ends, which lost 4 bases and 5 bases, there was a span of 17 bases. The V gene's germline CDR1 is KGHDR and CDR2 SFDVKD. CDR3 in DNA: TGTGCCACCAGTGACCCAGGGGCAGGGTACCACGAGCAGTACTTC. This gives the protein CATSDPGAGYHEQYF.

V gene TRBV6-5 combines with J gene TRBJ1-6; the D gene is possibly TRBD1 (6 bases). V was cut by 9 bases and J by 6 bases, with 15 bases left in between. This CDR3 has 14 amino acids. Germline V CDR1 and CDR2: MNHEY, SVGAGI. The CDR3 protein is CASSPGGRNSPLHF. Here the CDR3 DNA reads TGTGCCAGTAGCCCCGGGGGGCGTAATTCACCCCTCCACTTT.

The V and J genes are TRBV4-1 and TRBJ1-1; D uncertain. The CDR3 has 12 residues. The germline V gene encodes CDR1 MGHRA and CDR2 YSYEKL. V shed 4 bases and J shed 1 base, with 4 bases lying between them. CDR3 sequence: CASSRRNTEAFF. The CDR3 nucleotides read TGCGCCAGCAGCCGCCGGAACACTGAAGCTTTCTTT.

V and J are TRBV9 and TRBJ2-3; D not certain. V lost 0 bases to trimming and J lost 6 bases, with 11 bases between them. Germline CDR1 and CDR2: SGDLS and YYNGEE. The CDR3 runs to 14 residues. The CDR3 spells CASSVGNSVDTQYF. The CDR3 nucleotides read TGTGCCAGCAGCGTAGGAAATTCGGTGGATACGCAGTATTTT.

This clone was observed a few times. CDR3 in amino acids: CASPPGTDSYNEQFF. The CDR3 DNA sequence: TGTGCCAGCCCGCCCGGGACGGATTCCTACAATGAGCAGTTCTTC. V usage is TRBV7-9 and J usage is TRBJ2-1; the D call may be TRBD1 or TRBD2 (5 bases each). The CDR3 is 15 amino acids. Per the germline V gene, CDR1 is SEHNR and CDR2 is FQNEAQ (reference sequence). The germline V and J ends were trimmed by 8 bases and 1 base, with 15 bases remaining between them.

The CDR3 bases are TGTGCCAGCAGTTCCATAGATACGCAGTATTTT. Its translation: CASSSIDTQYF. The chain is built from TRBV12-3 or TRBV12-4 and TRBJ2-3; unclear D gene. V was trimmed by 4 bases and J by 5 bases, leaving 4 bases between them. This CDR3 has 11 amino acids.

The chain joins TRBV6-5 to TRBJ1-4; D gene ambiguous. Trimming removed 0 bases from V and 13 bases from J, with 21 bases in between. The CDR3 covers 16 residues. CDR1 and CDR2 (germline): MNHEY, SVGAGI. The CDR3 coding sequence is TGTGCCAGCAGTTACTCGGGCCTTTTTCGGCGGGCTGGACTGTTTTTT. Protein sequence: CASSYSGLFRRAGLFF.

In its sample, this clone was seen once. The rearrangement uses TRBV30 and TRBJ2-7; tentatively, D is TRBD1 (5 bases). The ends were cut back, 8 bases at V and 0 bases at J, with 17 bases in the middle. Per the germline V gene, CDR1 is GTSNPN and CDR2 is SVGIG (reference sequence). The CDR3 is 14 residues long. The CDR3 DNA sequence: TGTGCCGCTTCCCTAGGACATTACTCCTACGAGCAGTACTTC. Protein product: CAASLGHYSYEQYF.

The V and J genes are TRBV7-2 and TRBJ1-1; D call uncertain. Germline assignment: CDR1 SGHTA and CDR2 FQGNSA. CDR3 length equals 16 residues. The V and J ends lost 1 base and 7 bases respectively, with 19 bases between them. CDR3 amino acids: CASSLVSLLSANEAFF. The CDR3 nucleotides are TGTGCCAGCAGCTTAGTCTCGTTGTTGAGTGCCAATGAAGCTTTCTTT.

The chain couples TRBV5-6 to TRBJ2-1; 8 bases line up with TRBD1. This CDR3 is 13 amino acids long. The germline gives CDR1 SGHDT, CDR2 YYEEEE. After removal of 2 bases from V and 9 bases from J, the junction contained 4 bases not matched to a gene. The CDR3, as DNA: TGTGCCAGCAGCTTCCAGGGGGCGAGTGAGCAGTTCTTC. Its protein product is CASSFQGASEQFF.

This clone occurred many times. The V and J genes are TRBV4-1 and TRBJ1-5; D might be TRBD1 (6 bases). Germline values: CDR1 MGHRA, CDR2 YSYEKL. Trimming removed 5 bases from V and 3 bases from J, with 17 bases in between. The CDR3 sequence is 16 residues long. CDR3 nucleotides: TGCGCCAGCAGCGATCCAAGGAGACAGGTCAATCAGCCCCAGCATTTT. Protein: CASSDPRRQVNQPQHF.

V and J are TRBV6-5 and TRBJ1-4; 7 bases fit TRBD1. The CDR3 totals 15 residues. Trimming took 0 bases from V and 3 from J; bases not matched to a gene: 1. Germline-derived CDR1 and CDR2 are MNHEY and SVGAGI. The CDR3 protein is CASSYSGTANEKLFF. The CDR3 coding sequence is TGTGCCAGCAGTTACTCTGGGACAGCTAATGAAAAACTGTTTTTT.

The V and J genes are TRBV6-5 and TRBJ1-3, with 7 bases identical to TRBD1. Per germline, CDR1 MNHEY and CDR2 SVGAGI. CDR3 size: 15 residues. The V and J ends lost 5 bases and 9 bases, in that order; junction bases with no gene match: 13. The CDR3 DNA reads TGTGCCAGCAGTCCCGATCAACGACAGGGAGGCACCATATATTTT. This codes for CASSPDQRQGGTIYF.

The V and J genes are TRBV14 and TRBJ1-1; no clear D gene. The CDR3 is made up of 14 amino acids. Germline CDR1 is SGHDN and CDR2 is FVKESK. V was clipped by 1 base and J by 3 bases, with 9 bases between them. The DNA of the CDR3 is TGTGCCAGCAGCCAAGTCGCGTGGTACACTGAAGCTTTCTTT. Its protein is CASSQVAWYTEAFF.

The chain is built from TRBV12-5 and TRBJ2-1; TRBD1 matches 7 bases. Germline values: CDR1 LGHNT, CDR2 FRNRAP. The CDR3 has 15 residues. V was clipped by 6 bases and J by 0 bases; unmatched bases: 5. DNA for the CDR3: TGTGCTAGTGGCTTCGGGACAGTCTCCTACAATGAGCAGTTCTTC. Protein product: CASGFGTVSYNEQFF.

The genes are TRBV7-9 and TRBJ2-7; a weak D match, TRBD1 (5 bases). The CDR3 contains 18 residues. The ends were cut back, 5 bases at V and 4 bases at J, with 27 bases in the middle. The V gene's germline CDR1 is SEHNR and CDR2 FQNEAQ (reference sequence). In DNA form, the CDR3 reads TGTGCCAGCAGCCCCATAGGAAAAGGGGCTGGAAACTTATACGAGCAGTACTTC. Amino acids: CASSPIGKGAGNLYEQYF.

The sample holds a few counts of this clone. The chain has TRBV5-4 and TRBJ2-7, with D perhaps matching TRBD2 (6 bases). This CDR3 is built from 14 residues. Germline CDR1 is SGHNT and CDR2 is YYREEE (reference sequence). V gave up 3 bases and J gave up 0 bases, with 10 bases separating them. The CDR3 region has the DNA TGTGCCAGCAGCTCAGCGGGCTTCTCCTACGAGCAGTACTTC. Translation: CASSSAGFSYEQYF.